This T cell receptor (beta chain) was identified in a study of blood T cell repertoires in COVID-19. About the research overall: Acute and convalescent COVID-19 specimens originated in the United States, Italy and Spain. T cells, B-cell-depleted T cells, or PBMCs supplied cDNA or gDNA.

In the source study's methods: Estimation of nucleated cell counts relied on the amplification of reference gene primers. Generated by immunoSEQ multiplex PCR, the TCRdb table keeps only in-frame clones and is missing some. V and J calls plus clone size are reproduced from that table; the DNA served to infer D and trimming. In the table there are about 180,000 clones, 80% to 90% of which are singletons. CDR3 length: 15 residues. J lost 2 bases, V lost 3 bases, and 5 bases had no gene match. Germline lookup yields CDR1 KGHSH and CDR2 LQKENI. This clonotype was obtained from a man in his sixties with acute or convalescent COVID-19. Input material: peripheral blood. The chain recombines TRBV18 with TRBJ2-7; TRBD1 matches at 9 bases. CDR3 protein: CASSPRQGGTYEQYF. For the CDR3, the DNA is TGTGCCAGCTCACCCCGACAGGGGGGGACCTACGAGCAGTACTTC.